This entry features one TCR beta chain sequence. Participants were aged 18 to 89 years, lived in 24 US areas, and enrolled virtually. Participants were placed into cohorts based on the clinical history they reported. Before being deemed recovered, Cohort 3 donors had two negative PCRs, clearance, or symptom resolution. CDR1 and CDR2 (germline): LGHDT, YNNKEL (reference sequence). CDR3 length equals 15 residues. V dropped 0 bases and J dropped 2 bases, with 10 bases sitting between them. The data originate from a study of blood T cell repertoires in COVID-19. Study-wide background: Sources were T cells, B-cell-depleted T cells, or PBMCs; the material itself was cDNA or gDNA.

Sequencing was performed with immunoSEQ multiplex PCR; in TCRdb, only in-frame clones are kept and a portion is missing. Of roughly 150,000 clones listed, around 80% are singletons. V is TRBV3-1 (or the pseudogene TRBV3-2) and J is TRBJ2-5; possibly TRBD2 for D (5 bases). The sequencing input was PBMCs or T cells enriched from blood (not recorded which). This TCR was recovered from a woman aged 55-70 years who had recovered from COVID-19. The CDR3 DNA reads TGTGCCAGCAGCCAAGATTCCGGGGTTCAAGAGACCCAGTACTTC. It specifies CASSQDSGVQETQYF.